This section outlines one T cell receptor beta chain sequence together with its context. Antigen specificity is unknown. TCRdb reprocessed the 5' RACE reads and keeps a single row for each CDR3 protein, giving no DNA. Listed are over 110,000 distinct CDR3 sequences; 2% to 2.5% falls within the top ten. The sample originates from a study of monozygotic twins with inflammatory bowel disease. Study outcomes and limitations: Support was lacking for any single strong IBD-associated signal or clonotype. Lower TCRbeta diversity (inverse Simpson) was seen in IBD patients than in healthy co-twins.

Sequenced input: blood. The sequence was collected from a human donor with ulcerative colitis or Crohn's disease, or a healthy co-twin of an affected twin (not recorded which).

The CDR3 loop is CSVEAGTGHLNEQFF. V usage is TRBV29-1 and J usage is TRBJ2-1; TCRdb picks TRBD1, but there is no DNA to check that call. The germline V gene has CDR1 SQVTM and CDR2 ANQGSEA. There are 15 residues in the CDR3.